This TCR beta chain was retrieved from a study of blood T cell repertoires in COVID-19. Study as a whole: The samples span acute and convalescent COVID-19 from the United States, Italy and Spain. The analysed material was cDNA or gDNA that came from T cells, B-cell-depleted T cells, or PBMCs.

As originally analysed: Nucleated cell counts were estimated from reference gene primer amplification. Clones were read by immunoSEQ multiplex PCR, and TCRdb kept only the in-frame ones, dropping some. V, J and clone size were drawn from that table, and D and trimming were deduced from the DNA. This table has around 88,000 clones, around nine tenths appearing once. CDR3 length equals 15 residues. CDR1 and CDR2 (germline): MNHNY, SVGAGI (reference sequence). V lost 5 bases, J lost 4 bases, and 10 bases stayed unmatched. This sequence originates from a man aged 55 to 70 with acute or convalescent COVID-19. The sample consisted of peripheral blood. The chain combines TRBV6-6 with TRBJ1-1, with 7 bases identical to TRBD1. The CDR3 region is CASSASEGARTEAFF. The CDR3 nucleotides are TGTGCCAGCAGTGCATCCGAGGGGGCGCGCACTGAAGCTTTCTTT.